Included here is one T cell receptor (beta chain) sequence, with context. This specimen comes from a study of technical replicates of blood from a handful of donors. The repertoire was sequenced with immunoSEQ multiplex PCR; TCRdb's copy has only in-frame clones and lacks some. The profile shows 40,000 to 60,000 clones, roughly 84% of them singletons. The source is a human donor in good health. Some clones in this sample may be carry-over from other donors' samples. The sample consisted of PBMCs.

CDR3 residues: CAISRTSGSNSYEQYF. CDR3 coding DNA: TGTGCCATCAGTCGGACTAGCGGGAGTAACTCCTACGAGCAGTACTTC. The V call is TRBV10-3, the J call TRBJ2-7; 13 bases agree with TRBD2. V shed 5 bases and J 0 bases; nucleotides not matched to a gene: 4. Germline-derived CDR1 and CDR2 are ENHRY and SYGVKD. This CDR3 comprises 16 residues.